This TCR beta chain came from a study of Ad26.COV2.S vaccination and SARS-CoV-2 variants. In the study overall: Donor joined the COV1001 Ad26.COV2.S trial arm. Dosing was one shot or two shots 56 days apart.

This table comes from immunoSEQ multiplex PCR, and its TCRdb copy is limited to in-frame clones, with some not included. The profile covers a few hundred thousand clones, with about four fifths appearing a single time and almost 7.5% taken by the ten largest. The CDR3 sequence is 15 residues long. This clone turned up a few times. Stated treatment: some 20 received Ad26.COV2.S at low or high dose, single or two shots; about five received placebo; per-sample allocation not given. Material that was analyzed had been drawn on day 63 after the first vaccine or placebo injection. Boston provided a donor who was an adult aged 18-55 years.

The V gene is TRBV21-1, the J gene TRBJ1-1. TRBV21-1 is a known pseudogene. This sequence originates from a person between 18 and 60 years old who received the Ad26.COV2.S COVID-19 vaccine or a placebo. The source was peripheral blood, collected in a trial of Ad26.COV2.S vaccine versus placebo. The CDR3 sequence: CASPRGGGQNTEAFF. The CDR3 coding sequence is TGTGCCAGCCCCAGAGGGGGGGGACAGAACACTGAAGCTTTCTTT.